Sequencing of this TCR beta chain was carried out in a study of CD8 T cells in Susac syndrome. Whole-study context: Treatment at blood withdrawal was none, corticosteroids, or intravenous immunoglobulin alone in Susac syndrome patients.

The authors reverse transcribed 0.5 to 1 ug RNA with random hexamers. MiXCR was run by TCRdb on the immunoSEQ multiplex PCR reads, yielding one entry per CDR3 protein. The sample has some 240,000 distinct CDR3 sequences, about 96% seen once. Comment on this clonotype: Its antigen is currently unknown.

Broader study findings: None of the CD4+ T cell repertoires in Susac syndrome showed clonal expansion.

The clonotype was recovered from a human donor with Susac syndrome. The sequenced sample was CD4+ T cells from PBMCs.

In DNA form, the CDR3 reads TGTGCCAGCAGTTACTCCCGGGCCCCAGAGACCCAGTACTTC. Its protein product is CASSYSRAPETQYF. V and J are TRBV6-5 and TRBJ2-5; D gene unclear. Trimming stripped 0 bases from V and 4 bases from J, with 9 bases between. Germline V gene sequence: CDR1 MNHEY, CDR2 SVGAGI. The CDR3 has 14 residues.